This TCR beta chain was retrieved from a study of blood T cell repertoires in COVID-19. Study-wide background: T cells, B-cell-depleted T cells, or PBMCs provided the cDNA or gDNA that served as material.

Original methodology: Using reference gene primer amplification, nucleated cell counts were estimated. The assay was immunoSEQ multiplex PCR, and TCRdb's table has in-frame clones only and misses some. D and trimming were read from the DNA, whereas the V and J calls and clone size are those reported in that table. The profile covers about 100,000 clones, with 91% appearing a single time and roughly 17% taken by the ten largest. This CDR3 is 16 amino acids long. V lost 4 bases, J lost 0 bases, and 11 bases lay in between. In germline, CDR1 is SGHNT, CDR2 YYREEE (reference sequence). The chain combines TRBV5-4 with TRBJ2-6; maybe TRBD2 (6 bases). Material for sequencing was peripheral blood. This receptor was obtained from a man between 45 and 60 years old with acute or convalescent COVID-19. The CDR3 bases are TGTGCCAGCAGCCCGGGACTCCGCTCTGGGGCCAACGTCCTGACTTTC. Translated, it gives CASSPGLRSGANVLTF.